The clone carrying this T cell receptor beta chain has more than one count but fewer than ten. This sample was taken from a study of blood T cell repertoires in COVID-19. Repertoires were generated with immunoSEQ multiplex PCR, while TCRdb's copy carries only in-frame clones and drops some. This repertoire shows about 250,000 clones, 65% to 90% found once; its top ten account for around 9.8%. V dropped 3 bases and J dropped 0 bases, with 11 bases sitting between them. The CDR3 sequence is 15 residues long. Germline loops: CDR1 LNHDA, CDR2 SQIVND (reference sequence). This TCR came from a woman between 50 and 59 years old with acute COVID-19. Sequences were obtained from PBMCs or T cells enriched from blood (not recorded which). The chain recombines TRBV19 with TRBJ2-5; D is unresolved. The CDR3 coding sequence is TGTGCCAGTAGTATTGGCCTTTCGTACCAAGAGACCCAGTACTTC. This sequence encodes CASSIGLSYQETQYF.